These 27 T cell receptor beta chains share one sample of origin, sequenced in a study of beta chain features in type 1 diabetes. These TCRs' antigens remain unknown. The whole isolated RNA underwent reverse transcription, so sequencing captured expressed TCRB transcripts. Clones were sequenced by immunoSEQ multiplex PCR, and TCRdb holds only the in-frame ones, with some missing. The data contain roughly 260,000 clones, about a tenth of them singletons. Whole-study results and caveats: Researchers report that Type 1 diabetes patients had moderately but significantly shorter TCRB CDR3s across all four CD4+ subsets.

Material for sequencing was naive CD4+ T cells from blood. The receptors stem from a man aged 30-40 years with type 1 diabetes.

This clone has a handful of counts. V usage is TRBV30 and J usage is TRBJ2-5; perhaps TRBD2 as D (6 bases). The germline CDR1 and CDR2 sequences are GTSNPN and SVGIG (reference sequence). Trimming took off 0 bases at V and 4 bases at J, with 12 bases between the two ends. CDR3 size: 14 residues. Written as DNA, the CDR3 is TGTGCCTGGAGTGTGGGGGGTGCCACAGAGACCCAGTACTTC. It yields the protein CAWSVGGATETQYF. Variable domain in full (rest from reference TRBV30 and TRBJ2-5): SQTIHQWPATLVQPVGSPLSLECTVEGTSNPNLYWYRQAAGRGLQLLFYSVGIGQISSEVPQNLSASRPQDRQFILSSKKLLLSDSGFYLCAWSVGGATETQYFGPGTRLLVL.

The chain combines TRBV28 with TRBJ2-3; 7 nucleotides match TRBD2. Germline assignment: CDR1 MDHEN and CDR2 SYDVKM. The CDR3 spans 16 residues. Unmatched junction bases numbered 13, after V lost 9 bases and J lost 1 base. The CDR3 region is CASTKSGSGGTDTQYF. DNA of the CDR3: TGTGCCAGTACAAAGTCGGGGAGCGGGGGCACAGATACGCAGTATTTT.

This chain joins TRBV19 and TRBJ2-4; 10 nucleotides agree with TRBD1. In germline, CDR1 is LNHDA, CDR2 SQIVND (reference sequence). There are 13 residues in the CDR3. V was clipped by 7 bases and J by 5 bases; unmatched bases: 2. The CDR3 DNA sequence: TGTGCCAGTATCGGGACAGGGGAAAACATTCAGTACTTC. Translated: CASIGTGENIQYF.

V usage is TRBV29-1 and J usage is TRBJ2-2; 8 nucleotides align to TRBD1. Germline V CDR1 and CDR2: SQVTM, ANQGSEA. V lost 7 bases to trimming and J lost 5 bases; unmatched junction nucleotides: 6. There are 13 residues in the CDR3. The CDR3 loop reads CSARTGRTGELFF. CDR3 DNA sequence: TGCAGCGCCCGGACAGGGCGGACCGGGGAGCTGTTTTTT.

The chain couples TRBV4-3 to TRBJ1-5; 7 bases line up with TRBD1. The CDR3 has 14 residues. V shed 0 bases, J shed 5 bases, and the junction held 1 base outside the gene matches. CDR1 and CDR2 from the germline V gene are LGHNA and YSLEER. The CDR3 DNA sequence: TGCGCCAGCAGCCAAGACCAGGGGGATCAGCCCCAGCATTTT. It yields the protein CASSQDQGDQPQHF.

This clone was seen only a few times. This rearrangement joins TRBV19 to TRBJ2-2; possibly TRBD1 for D (6 bases). V was clipped by 5 bases and J by 4 bases, with 14 bases between them. The CDR3 totals 15 residues. Germline CDR1 is LNHDA and CDR2 is SQIVND (reference sequence). The CDR3 sequence is CASSQPGHSTGELFF. CDR3 coding DNA: TGTGCCAGTAGTCAACCGGGACATAGCACCGGGGAGCTGTTTTTT.

The V and J genes are TRBV6-6 and TRBJ1-6; D unclear. V was shortened by 2 bases and J by 8 bases, with 13 bases between the two germline ends. In germline, CDR1 is MNHNY, CDR2 SVGAGI (reference sequence). CDR3 length: 15 amino acids. CDR3 sequence reads: CASSYSALGDSPLHF. The CDR3 DNA sequence: TGTGCCAGCAGTTACAGTGCTCTCGGGGATTCACCCCTCCACTTT.

Only one count was recorded for this clone. The chain links TRBV7-3 to TRBJ1-1; D might be TRBD1 (5 bases). Germline lookup yields CDR1 SGHTA and CDR2 FQGTGA. Trimming pared 5 bases from V and 4 bases from J, leaving 11 bases between. The CDR3 extends over 13 amino acids. The CDR3 is CASSGGMGTEAFF. In nucleotides, the CDR3 is TGTGCCAGCAGCGGGGGGATGGGCACTGAAGCTTTCTTT.

The sample holds a few counts of this clone. The CDR3 here is CASSPNRANTGELFF. Here the CDR3 DNA reads TGCGCCAGCAGTCCAAACAGGGCGAACACCGGGGAGCTGTTTTTT. The J gene is TRBJ2-2, the V gene TRBV23-1; tentative D call: TRBD1 (6 bases). TRBV23-1 qualifies as an ORF whose function is uncertain. V lost 4 bases and J 0 bases, leaving 9 bases between the germline ends. CDR3 length: 15 amino acids.

About this clone itself: Other DNA sequences in this specimen translate into the identical CDR3. J is TRBJ1-4 and V is TRBV28; D gene uncertain. The V gene lost 4 bases and the J gene lost 0 bases, with 9 bases spanning the gap. Germline V gene sequence: CDR1 MDHEN, CDR2 SYDVKM. CDR3 length equals 15 residues. The CDR3 DNA reads as TGTGCCAGCAGTTCCTCCGGTGCAACTAATGAAAAACTGTTTTTT. Translation: CASSSSGATNEKLFF.

This clone was observed a handful of times. At the DNA level, this CDR3 is encoded by other sequences in the same sample as well. The chain uses TRBV5-4 and TRBJ2-5; possible D gene TRBD1, 5 bases. The germline V gene encodes CDR1 SGHNT and CDR2 YYREEE (reference sequence). V lost 2 bases to trimming and J lost 2 bases, with 7 bases between them. The CDR3 is 13 residues long. The chain's CDR3 is CASSFQGQETQYF. The CDR3 nucleotides read TGTGCCAGCAGCTTCCAGGGACAAGAGACCCAGTACTTC.

Points on this clone: Other DNA sequences in the same sample also yield this CDR3. The gene calls are TRBV7-9 and TRBJ2-2, with 7 bases matching TRBD1. V lost 2 bases and J lost 0; bases outside the gene matches: 0. Per the germline V gene, CDR1 is SEHNR and CDR2 is FQNEAQ (reference sequence). This CDR3 comprises 15 residues. The CDR3 loop is CASSLQGANTGELFF. In DNA, the CDR3 is TGTGCCAGCAGCTTACAGGGGGCGAACACCGGGGAGCTGTTTTTT.

V usage is TRBV6-5 and J usage is TRBJ2-7, with 9 nucleotides matching TRBD2. CDR1 MNHEY and CDR2 SVGAGI come from the germline V gene. This CDR3 is 14 amino acids long. The J segment lost 9 bases and the V segment lost 5 bases, leaving 11 bases of the junction unmatched. In DNA form, the CDR3 reads TGTGCCAGCAGTGAATTGGAGCGGGGGGCCGGGCAGTACTTC. Protein sequence: CASSELERGAGQYF.

This chain uses TRBV18 with TRBJ1-6; D possibly corresponds to TRBD1 (5 bases). CDR1 is KGHSH and CDR2 is LQKENI in the germline V gene. The length of the CDR3 is 13 residues. V was shortened by 5 bases and J by 7 bases, with 9 bases between the two germline ends. The CDR3 coding sequence is TGTGCCAGCTCAGGGGCCTTCAATTCACCCCTCCACTTT. Translation gives CASSGAFNSPLHF.

This clone was counted a few times. The chain joins TRBV5-1 to TRBJ1-1; 9 nucleotides match TRBD1. Trimming removed 2 bases from V and 3 bases from J; junction bases left unmatched: 5. This CDR3 has 15 residues. Germline V gene data show CDR1 as SGHRS and CDR2 as YFSETQ. CDR3 region: CASSLTGGWDTEAFF. The CDR3 bases are TGCGCCAGCAGCTTAACAGGGGGCTGGGACACTGAAGCTTTCTTT.

This clone was counted only a few times. CDR3 amino acids: CSVVRGETYGYTF. The DNA for the CDR3 is TGCAGCGTTGTGCGGGGGGAGACCTATGGCTACACCTTC. The chain has TRBV29-1 and TRBJ1-2; D perhaps matches TRBD1 (5 bases). V lost 4 bases, J lost 4 bases, and 13 bases lay in between. The germline V gene has CDR1 SQVTM and CDR2 ANQGSEA. The CDR3 length is 13 residues.

Only a few counts were recorded for this clone. The chain is built from TRBV18 and TRBJ2-5; 8 bases match TRBD2. Germline CDR1 is KGHSH and CDR2 is LQKENI. V lost 2 bases to trimming and J lost 9 bases; unmatched junction nucleotides: 8. This CDR3 has 14 amino acids. CDR3 loop: CASSPSATGGPQYF. The CDR3 region has the DNA TGTGCCAGCTCACCATCGGCAACGGGGGGGCCCCAGTACTTC.

This clone was seen a handful of times. The rearrangement links TRBV4-3 to TRBJ2-3; TRBD1 matches at 7 bases. The germline V gene encodes CDR1 LGHNA and CDR2 YSLEER. CDR3 size: 13 residues. The V and J ends lost 2 bases and 4 bases, in that order; junction bases with no gene match: 0. The CDR3 DNA reads as TGCGCCAGCAGCCAACAGGGGGCAGATACGCAGTATTTT. Translation gives CASSQQGADTQYF.

The chain employs TRBV18 and TRBJ2-5; no firm D call. Germline assignment: CDR1 KGHSH and CDR2 LQKENI. The CDR3 contains 15 residues. V lost 0 bases to trimming and J lost 2 bases, with 10 bases between them. The DNA of the CDR3 is TGTGCCAGCTCACCACCTAGTAGTAGTCAAGAGACCCAGTACTTC. This codes for CASSPPSSSQETQYF. Supplemented by reference TRBV18 and TRBJ2-5, the full variable domain reads NAGVMQNPRHLVRRRGQEARLRCSPMKGHSHVYWYRQLPEEGLKFMVYLQKENIIDESGMPKERFSAEFPKEGPSILRIQQVVRGDSAAYFCASSPPSSSQETQYFGPGTRLLVL.

This clone was seen a handful of times. This chain joins TRBV11-2 and TRBJ2-1; 13 bases agree with TRBD2. CDR1 and CDR2 from the germline V gene are SGHAT and FQNNGV. The CDR3 is 15 amino acids. The ends lost 6 bases at V and 13 bases at J; junction bases unmatched: 12. The CDR3 reads CASSSRGTSGALQFF. The CDR3 DNA reads TGTGCCAGCAGTTCTAGAGGGACTAGCGGGGCCCTCCAGTTCTTC.

This clone has just a few counts. The chain employs TRBV2 and TRBJ2-7, with 8 nucleotides matching TRBD1. Germline V CDR1 and CDR2: SNHLY, FYNNEI. The V and J ends lost 3 bases and 7 bases, in that order; junction bases with no gene match: 8. This CDR3 region has 14 residues. As DNA, the CDR3 is TGTGCCAGCAGTGACGGACAGGGCAGTAGTGAGCAGTACTTC. Its protein product is CASSDGQGSSEQYF.

This chain joins TRBV6-1 and TRBJ2-7; tentatively, D is TRBD1 (5 bases). Germline values: CDR1 MNHNS, CDR2 SASEGT. Trimming cost V 4 bases and J 3 bases, with 16 bases left between them. CDR3 length: 15 amino acids. The CDR3: CASSGRQRVFYEQYF. The CDR3, as DNA: TGTGCCAGCAGTGGCCGACAGCGAGTTTTCTACGAGCAGTACTTC.

This clone was counted only a few times. The chain joins TRBV19 to TRBJ1-1; weak D call: TRBD1 (5 bases). Germline V gene data show CDR1 as LNHDA and CDR2 as SQIVND (reference sequence). The germline V and J ends were trimmed by 2 bases and 1 base, with 11 bases remaining between them. CDR3 length: 15 residues. The CDR3 DNA is TGTGCCAGTAGTATACGTATGGGGCCGAACACTGAAGCTTTCTTT. This gives the protein CASSIRMGPNTEAFF.

This clone was seen more than once but under ten times. V gene TRBV14 combines with J gene TRBJ1-5, with D uncertain. The V end was cut by 4 bases, the J end by 6 bases, with 10 bases between. This CDR3 is built from 13 residues. CDR1 SGHDN and CDR2 FVKESK come from the germline V gene. CDR3 DNA sequence: TGTGCCAGCAGCCTGGGCGCGGGTCAGCCCCAGCATTTT. It encodes CASSLGAGQPQHF.

The rearrangement uses TRBV6-5 and TRBJ2-4, with D tentatively TRBD2 (6 bases). Germline-derived CDR1 and CDR2 are MNHEY and SVGAGI. The CDR3 is made up of 13 amino acids. Trimming shortened V by 6 bases and J by 9 bases, and 15 bases separated the two germline ends. The CDR3 region is CASRGGPGAIQYF. The CDR3 DNA follows: TGTGCCAGCAGGGGCGGACCGGGAGCCATTCAGTACTTC.

This clone occurred a few times. The V and J genes are TRBV18 and TRBJ1-2, with TRBD1 as a possible D gene (6 bases). With 3 bases removed from V and 8 bases from J, the gap between germline ends came to 16 bases. Germline V CDR1 and CDR2: KGHSH, LQKENI. This CDR3 has 14 amino acids. Here the CDR3 reads CASSPIGQGNGYTF. The CDR3 bases are TGTGCCAGCTCACCGATTGGGCAGGGGAACGGCTACACCTTC.

This chain connects TRBV7-9 to TRBJ2-3, with D uncertain. Between the trimmed V and J ends, which lost 4 bases and 5 bases, there was a span of 7 bases. Germline CDR1 is SEHNR and CDR2 is FQNEAQ (reference sequence). There are 12 residues in the CDR3. The CDR3 loop reads CASSSRGDTQYF. In DNA form, the CDR3 reads TGTGCCAGCAGCTCCCGCGGAGATACGCAGTATTTT. Complete variable domain (other parts from reference TRBV7-9 and TRBJ2-3): DTGVSQNPRHKITKRGQNVTFRCDPISEHNRLYWYRQTLGQGPEFLTYFQNEAQLEKSRLLSDRFSAERPKGSFSTLEIQRTEQGDSAMYLCASSSRGDTQYFGPGTRLTVL.